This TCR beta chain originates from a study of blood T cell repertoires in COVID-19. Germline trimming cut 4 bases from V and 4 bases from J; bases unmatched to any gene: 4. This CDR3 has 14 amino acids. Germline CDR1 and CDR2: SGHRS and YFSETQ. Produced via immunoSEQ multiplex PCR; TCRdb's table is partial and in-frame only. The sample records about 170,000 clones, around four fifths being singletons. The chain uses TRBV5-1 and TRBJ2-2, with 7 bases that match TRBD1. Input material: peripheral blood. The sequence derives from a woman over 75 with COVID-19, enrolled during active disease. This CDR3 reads CASSQGQTTGELFF. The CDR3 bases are TGCGCCAGCAGCCAGGGACAGACCACCGGGGAGCTGTTTTTT.